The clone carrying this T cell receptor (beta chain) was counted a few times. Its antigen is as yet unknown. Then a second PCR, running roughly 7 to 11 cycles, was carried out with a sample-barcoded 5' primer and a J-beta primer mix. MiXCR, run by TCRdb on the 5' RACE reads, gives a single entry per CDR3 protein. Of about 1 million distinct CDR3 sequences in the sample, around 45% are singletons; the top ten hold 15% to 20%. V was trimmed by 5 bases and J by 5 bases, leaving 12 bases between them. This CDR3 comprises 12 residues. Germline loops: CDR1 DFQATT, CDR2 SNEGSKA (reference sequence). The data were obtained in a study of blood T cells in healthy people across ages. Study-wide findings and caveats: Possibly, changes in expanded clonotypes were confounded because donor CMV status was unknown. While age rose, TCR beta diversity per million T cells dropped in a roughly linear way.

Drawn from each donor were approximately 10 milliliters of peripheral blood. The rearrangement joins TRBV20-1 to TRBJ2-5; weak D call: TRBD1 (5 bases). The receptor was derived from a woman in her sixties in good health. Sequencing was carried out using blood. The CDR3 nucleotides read TGCAGTGCTCTGCTAGGGGTGGAGACCCAGTACTTC. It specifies CSALLGVETQYF.